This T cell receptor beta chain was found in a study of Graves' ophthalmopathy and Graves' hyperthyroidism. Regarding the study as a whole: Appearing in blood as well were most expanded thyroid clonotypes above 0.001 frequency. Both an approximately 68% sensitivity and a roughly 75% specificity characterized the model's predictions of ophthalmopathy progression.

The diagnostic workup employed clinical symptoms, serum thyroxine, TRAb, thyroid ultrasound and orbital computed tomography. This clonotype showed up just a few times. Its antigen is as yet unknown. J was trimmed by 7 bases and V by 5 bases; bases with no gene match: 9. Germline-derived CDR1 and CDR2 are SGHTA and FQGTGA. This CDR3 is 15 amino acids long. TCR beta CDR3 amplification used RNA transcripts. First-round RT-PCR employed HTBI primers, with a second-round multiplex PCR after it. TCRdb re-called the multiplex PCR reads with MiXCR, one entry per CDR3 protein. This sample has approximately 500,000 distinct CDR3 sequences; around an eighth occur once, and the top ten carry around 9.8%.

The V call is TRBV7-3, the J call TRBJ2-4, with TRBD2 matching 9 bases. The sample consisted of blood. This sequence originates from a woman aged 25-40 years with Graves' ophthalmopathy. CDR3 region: CASSPAGGLGNIQYF. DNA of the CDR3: TGTGCCAGCAGCCCCGCGGGAGGGCTGGGGAACATTCAGTACTTC.